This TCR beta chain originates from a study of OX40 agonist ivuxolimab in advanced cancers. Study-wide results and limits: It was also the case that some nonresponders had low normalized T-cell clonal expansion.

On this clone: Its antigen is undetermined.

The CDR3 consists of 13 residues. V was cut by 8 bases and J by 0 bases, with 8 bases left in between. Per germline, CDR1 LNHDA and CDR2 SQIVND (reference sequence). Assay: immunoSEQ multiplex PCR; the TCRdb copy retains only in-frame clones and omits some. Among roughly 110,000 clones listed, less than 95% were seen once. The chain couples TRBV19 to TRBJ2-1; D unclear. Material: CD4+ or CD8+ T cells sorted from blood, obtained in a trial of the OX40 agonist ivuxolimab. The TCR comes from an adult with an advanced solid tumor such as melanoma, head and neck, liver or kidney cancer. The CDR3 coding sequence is TGTGCCAGTCACTTTAGCTCCTACAATGAGCAGTTCTTC. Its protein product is CASHFSSYNEQFF.